These T cell receptor beta chains were read from a single sample in a study of T-cell memory formation after mild COVID-19. TCRdb independently ran MiXCR on the 5' RACE reads; one entry per CDR3 protein. Found here are 100,000 to 150,000 distinct CDR3 sequences, over 15% of them singletons; the top ten hold 5.2%. Sequencing was performed on PBMCs or a T cell subset sorted from them (not recorded which). These receptors all stem from a man aged 18 to 35 who had mild COVID-19 (a few samples of this study predate the infection). Cell type and time point are not known. Both conserved end residues are part of each CDR3. The D gene is left open where the match is weak. The size field is filled for only some rows; it gives once, few, many or a size class.

TRBV5-1	TRBJ1-5	15	-	-	CASSETGGSNQPQHF	TGCGCCAGCAGCGAGACCGGGGGTAGCAATCAGCCCCAGCATTTT
TRBV20-1	TRBJ1-5	13	TRBD1	-	CSASGTGDQPQHF	TGCAGTGCTTCCGGGACAGGGGACCAGCCCCAGCATTTT
TRBV5-1	TRBJ1-1	15	-	few	CASSLAPVPNTEAFF	TGCGCCAGCAGCTTGGCCCCGGTACCGAACACTGAAGCTTTCTTT
TRBV4-3	TRBJ1-3	18	-	-	CASSQDLGQALVGNTIYF	TGCGCCAGCAGCCAAGATCTGGGCCAGGCTTTAGTCGGAAACACCATATATTTT
TRBV5-1	TRBJ2-1	13	-	-	CASLRQGTNEQFF	TGCGCCAGCCTTAGGCAGGGAACTAATGAGCAGTTCTTC
TRBV24-1	TRBJ2-7	11	-	few	CATTGLLRRYF	TGTGCCACCACAGGACTACTGAGGCGGTACTTC
TRBV10-3	TRBJ2-2	14	-	-	CAISPTLSAGELFF	TGTGCCATCAGTCCGACGCTTTCCGCCGGGGAGCTGTTTTTT
TRBV4-3	TRBJ2-3	17	TRBD2	few	CASSQDVPAGGGHTQYF	TGCGCCAGCAGCCAAGACGTTCCGGCGGGGGGAGGACATACGCAGTATTTT
TRBV9	TRBJ1-5	13	-	few	CASSVDGDQPQHF	TGTGCCAGCAGCGTGGACGGGGATCAGCCCCAGCATTTT
TRBV4-3	TRBJ2-3	15	-	few	CASSQEGRPSDTQYF	TGCGCCAGCAGCCAAGAAGGACGGCCTTCAGATACGCAGTATTTT
TRBV13	TRBJ2-3	17	-	few	CASSSRPEGAHTDTQYF	TGTGCCAGCAGCTCCCGCCCGGAGGGGGCTCACACAGATACGCAGTATTTT
TRBV12-3/TRBV12-4	TRBJ2-1	11	-	-	CASSHRAEQFF	TGTGCCAGCAGCCACCGGGCTGAACAGTTCTTC
TRBV6-5	TRBJ2-6	15	-	-	CATSLASSGANVLTF	TGTGCCACCAGCCTGGCGAGCTCTGGGGCCAACGTCCTGACTTTC
TRBV21-1	TRBJ1-1	13	-	few	CASRFDRYTEAFF	TGTGCCAGCAGATTTGACAGGTACACTGAAGCTTTCTTT
TRBV7-2	TRBJ2-5	16	-	-	CASSLGWTASAGTQYF	TGTGCCAGCAGCTTAGGTTGGACCGCTTCCGCAGGGACCCAGTACTTC
TRBV25-1	TRBJ1-1	12	-	few	CASSEPWEPSIF	TGTGCCAGCAGTGAACCTTGGGAGCCGAGTATCTTT
TRBV7-2	TRBJ2-1	14	-	-	CASSLGNGRGEQFF	TGTGCCAGCAGCTTAGGTAACGGAAGAGGTGAGCAGTTCTTC
TRBV5-1	TRBJ1-2	14	-	-	CASSPGGDGQGYTF	TGCGCCAGCAGCCCGGGAGGGGACGGTCAGGGCTACACCTTC
TRBV3-1	TRBJ1-2	14	TRBD1	-	CASSRQGQGSGYTF	TGTGCCAGCAGCCGACAGGGACAGGGAAGTGGCTACACCTTC
TRBV7-6	TRBJ1-2	14	-	-	CASSFLQGDYGYTF	TGTGCCAGCAGCTTTCTACAGGGAGACTATGGCTACACCTTC
TRBV29-1	TRBJ1-2	13	TRBD1	-	CSGKSGQGDGYTF	TGCAGCGGAAAATCCGGACAGGGCGATGGCTACACCTTC
TRBV12-3/TRBV12-4	TRBJ2-4	14	-	few	CASSLQREKNIQYF	TGTGCCAGCAGTTTACAGAGAGAGAAAAACATTCAGTACTTC
TRBV11-2	TRBJ2-4	15	-	-	CASSFQSLMGNIQYF	TGTGCCAGCAGCTTCCAAAGTTTAATGGGAAACATTCAGTACTTC
TRBV5-5	TRBJ2-5	15	TRBD1	-	CASSLDWDRGETQYF	TGTGCCAGCAGCTTGGACTGGGACAGGGGGGAGACCCAGTACTTC
TRBV7-2	TRBJ1-1	14	-	few	CASSLAGPNTEAFF	TGTGCCAGCAGCTTGGCAGGTCCGAACACTGAAGCTTTCTTT
TRBV6-2/TRBV6-3	TRBJ2-6	15	-	-	CASSYGSSGANVLTF	TGTGCCAGCAGTTACGGTAGCTCTGGGGCCAACGTCCTGACTTTC
TRBV28	TRBJ2-3	14	TRBD1	few	CASTTGQGTDTQYF	TGTGCCAGCACTACTGGACAGGGGACAGATACGCAGTATTTT
TRBV1	TRBJ1-6	15	-	few	CTSSHPVPVGSPLHF	TGCACCAGCAGCCACCCCGTCCCGGTGGGTTCACCCCTCCACTTT
TRBV4-1	TRBJ2-3	16	-	many	CASSQETAPSTDTQYF	TGCGCCAGCAGCCAAGAGACAGCCCCGAGCACAGATACGCAGTATTTT
TRBV7-2	TRBJ2-5	17	TRBD2	few	CASSPLGLAGGRETQYF	TGTGCCAGCAGCCCTCTGGGACTAGCGGGGGGGCGAGAGACCCAGTACTTC
TRBV3-1	TRBJ2-1	14	TRBD2	few	CASSQSERGNEQFF	TGTGCCAGCAGCCAATCCGAGCGGGGCAATGAGCAGTTCTTC
TRBV7-2	TRBJ2-1	16	TRBD2	few	CASSLARGLAYNEQFF	TGTGCCAGCAGCTTAGCGCGGGGACTAGCCTACAATGAGCAGTTCTTC
TRBV24-1	TRBJ2-1	12	-	many	CATSWEGGEQFF	TGTGCCACCAGCTGGGAAGGGGGTGAGCAGTTCTTC
TRBV5-8	TRBJ2-1	17	TRBD2	-	CASRDGRRTSGANEQFF	TGTGCCAGCAGGGATGGGCGAAGAACTAGCGGAGCCAATGAGCAGTTCTTC
TRBV6-5	TRBJ2-5	14	-	few	CASSYGGAQETQYF	TGTGCCAGCAGTTACGGGGGGGCCCAAGAGACCCAGTACTTC
TRBV11-2	TRBJ2-6	18	TRBD2	-	CASSRRGREGSGANVLTF	TGTGCCAGCAGCAGACGGGGAAGGGAGGGCTCTGGGGCCAACGTCCTGACTTTC
TRBV12-3/TRBV12-4	TRBJ2-2	14	-	few	CASSAGETTGELFF	TGTGCCAGCAGTGCAGGGGAGACCACCGGGGAGCTGTTTTTT
TRBV3-1	TRBJ2-3	14	-	medium-sized	CASNSRGSTDTQYF	TGTGCCAGCAACTCACGGGGCAGCACAGATACGCAGTATTTT
TRBV10-3	TRBJ1-2	14	-	-	CATIQGVGDYGYTF	TGTGCCACAATACAGGGTGTGGGCGACTATGGCTACACCTTC
TRBV6-1	TRBJ2-7	16	TRBD1	few	CASMKGTGRLVYEQYF	TGTGCCAGCATGAAGGGGACAGGGAGGCTAGTCTACGAGCAGTACTTC
TRBV10-3	TRBJ1-1	12	-	-	CAISERNTEAFF	TGTGCCATCAGTGAAAGGAACACTGAAGCTTTCTTT
TRBV7-9	TRBJ1-4	14	TRBD1	once	CASRLPDRGEKLFF	TGTGCCAGCAGATTACCTGACAGGGGCGAAAAACTGTTTTTT
TRBV7-9	TRBJ1-2	12	-	-	CASSYREDGYTF	TGTGCCAGCAGCTACAGGGAGGATGGCTACACCTTC
TRBV10-3	TRBJ1-1	13	-	few	CAISEFREAEAFF	TGTGCCATCAGTGAGTTCAGGGAAGCTGAAGCTTTCTTT
TRBV20-1	TRBJ2-2	15	-	-	CSAPNRAENTGELFF	TGCAGTGCTCCCAACAGGGCCGAGAACACCGGGGAGCTGTTTTTT
TRBV6-6	TRBJ1-4	17	-	few	CASRPRRDRPTNEKLFF	TGTGCCAGCAGACCTAGGAGGGACCGTCCAACTAATGAAAAACTGTTTTTT
TRBV11-2	TRBJ2-1	16	TRBD1	many	CASSPQGSTSYNEQFF	TGTGCCAGCAGCCCACAGGGGAGTACCTCCTACAATGAGCAGTTCTTC
TRBV19	TRBJ1-3	13	TRBD1	-	CAIAGGTGNTIYF	TGTGCCATCGCAGGGGGCACTGGAAACACCATATATTTT
TRBV7-2	TRBJ2-6	15	-	-	CASSSSWTGANVLTF	TGTGCCAGCAGCTCTAGTTGGACCGGGGCCAACGTCCTGACTTTC
TRBV6-5	TRBJ2-3	16	TRBD2	few	CASSYSTLAENGTQYF	TGTGCCAGCAGTTACTCGACGCTAGCGGAGAACGGTACGCAGTATTTT
TRBV7-2	TRBJ2-5	11	-	-	CASPSGETQYF	TGTGCCAGCCCCTCTGGGGAGACCCAGTACTTC